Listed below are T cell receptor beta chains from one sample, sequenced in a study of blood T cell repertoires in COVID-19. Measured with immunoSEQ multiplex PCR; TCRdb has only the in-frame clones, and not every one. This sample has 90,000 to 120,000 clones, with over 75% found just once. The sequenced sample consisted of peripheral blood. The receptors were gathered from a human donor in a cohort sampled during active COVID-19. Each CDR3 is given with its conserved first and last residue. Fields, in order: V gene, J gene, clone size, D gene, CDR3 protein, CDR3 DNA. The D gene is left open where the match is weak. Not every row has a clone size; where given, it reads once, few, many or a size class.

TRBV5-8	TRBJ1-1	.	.	CASSNTDSPPVF	TGTGCCAGCAGCAACACGGACAGCCCCCCGGTCTTT
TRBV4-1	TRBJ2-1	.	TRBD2	CASSRLAGDFNEQFF	TGCGCCAGCAGCCGACTAGCGGGGGATTTCAATGAGCAGTTCTTC
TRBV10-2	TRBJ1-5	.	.	CASRSGYSNQPQHF	TGCGCCAGCAGGTCAGGGTATAGCAATCAGCCCCAGCATTTT
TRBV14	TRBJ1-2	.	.	CASSQDHGWNYGYTF	TGTGCCAGCAGCCAAGATCACGGGTGGAACTATGGCTACACCTTC
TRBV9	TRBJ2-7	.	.	CASSVAVGYEQYF	TGTGCCAGCAGCGTAGCGGTCGGCTACGAGCAGTACTTC
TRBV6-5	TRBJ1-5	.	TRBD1	CASSPGGYQPQHF	TGTGCCAGCAGCCCAGGGGGCTATCAGCCCCAGCATTTT
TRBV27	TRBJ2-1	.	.	CASSLRSYNEQFF	TGTGCCAGCAGCCTGAGGTCCTACAATGAGCAGTTCTTC
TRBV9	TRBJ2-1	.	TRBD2	CASSPKAGGSYNEQFF	TGTGCCAGCAGCCCTAAAGCGGGGGGTTCCTACAATGAGCAGTTCTTC
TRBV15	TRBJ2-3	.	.	CATSRGGGQERATQYF	TGTGCCACCAGCAGAGGGGGGGGGCAAGAGAGAGCTACGCAGTATTTT
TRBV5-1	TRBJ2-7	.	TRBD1	CASSLGQGDEQYF	TGCGCCAGCAGCTTGGGACAGGGAGACGAGCAGTACTTC
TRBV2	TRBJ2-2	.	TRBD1	CASSLTGLPGELFF	TGTGCCAGCAGTTTGACAGGGTTACCCGGGGAGCTGTTTTTT
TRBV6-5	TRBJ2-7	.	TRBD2	CASSKSSGPYEQYF	TGTGCCAGCAGTAAGTCTAGCGGTCCCTACGAGCAGTACTTC
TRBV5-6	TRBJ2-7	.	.	CASSLGDTSYEQYF	TGTGCCAGCAGCCTCGGGGACACCTCCTACGAGCAGTACTTC
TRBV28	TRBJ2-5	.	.	CASSSSEEGSQETQYF	TGTGCCAGCAGTTCGTCGGAGGAGGGGAGCCAAGAGACCCAGTACTTC
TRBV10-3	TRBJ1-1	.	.	CAIRDDSEAFF	TGTGCCATCAGGGACGACAGTGAAGCTTTCTTT
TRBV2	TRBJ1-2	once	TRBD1	CASTGTGANYGYTF	TGTGCCAGCACCGGGACAGGGGCTAACTATGGCTACACCTTC
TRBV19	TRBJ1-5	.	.	CASSPRQGYSNQPQHF	TGTGCCAGTAGTCCCCGGCAGGGCTATAGCAATCAGCCCCAGCATTTT
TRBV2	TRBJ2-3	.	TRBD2	CARGGTTATDTQYF	TGTGCCAGGGGGGGGACTACCGCCACAGATACGCAGTATTTT
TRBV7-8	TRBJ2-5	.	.	CAQGYQETQYF	TGTGCCCAGGGGTACCAAGAGACCCAGTACTTC
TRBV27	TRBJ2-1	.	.	CASSSETDRDEQFF	TGTGCCAGCAGTTCGGAGACAGATAGGGATGAGCAGTTCTTC
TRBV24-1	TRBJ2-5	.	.	CATSDPGLAETQYF	TGTGCCACCTCAGACCCGGGACTGGCGGAGACCCAGTACTTC
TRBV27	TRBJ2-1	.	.	CASSRWGVYNEQFF	TGTGCCAGCAGTCGTTGGGGGGTCTACAATGAGCAGTTCTTC
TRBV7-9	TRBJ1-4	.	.	CASSLGRAGGYNEKLFF	TGTGCCAGCAGCTTAGGCCGTGCCGGCGGATATAATGAAAAACTGTTTTTT
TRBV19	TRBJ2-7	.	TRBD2	CASSILAGESYEQYF	TGTGCCAGTAGTATCCTAGCGGGGGAATCCTACGAGCAGTACTTC
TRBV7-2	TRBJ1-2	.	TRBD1	CASSLGQGDGYTF	TGTGCCAGCAGCCTGGGACAGGGAGATGGCTACACCTTC
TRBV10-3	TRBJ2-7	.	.	CAIRPGQFYEQYF	TGTGCCATCAGACCGGGACAATTCTACGAGCAGTACTTC